These 13 T cell receptor beta chains were all obtained from the same sample, sequenced in a study of T cells in Graves' hyperthyroidism and ophthalmopathy. Researchers took RNA transcripts and amplified the TCR beta CDR3 regions from them. The HTBI primer set served for first-round RT-PCR of the TCR CDR3. In TCRdb, the multiplex PCR reads were re-called with MiXCR into one record per CDR3 protein. This table holds fewer than 600,000 distinct CDR3 sequences, approximately 15% found once. The sequencing sample was made of blood. The source is a woman between 35 and 50 years old with Graves' hyperthyroidism.

The chain combines TRBV20-1 with TRBJ1-2; D is perhaps TRBD1 (5 bases). The CDR3 extends over 13 amino acids. With 6 bases removed from V and 2 bases from J, the gap between germline ends came to 13 bases. The germline V gene encodes CDR1 DFQATT and CDR2 SNEGSKA (reference sequence). The DNA of the CDR3 is TGCAGTGCCAAGCAGGGCGGAAACTATGGCTACACCTTC. The encoded protein is CSAKQGGNYGYTF.

This clonotype has a handful of counts. The chain is built from TRBV6-6 and TRBJ2-5, with D hard to call. Trimming left V 2 bases short and J 5 bases short, with 3 bases between. From germline, CDR1 is MNHNY and CDR2 SVGAGI (reference sequence). This CDR3 region has 11 residues. CDR3 bases: TGTGCCAGCAGTTACGACGAGACCCAGTACTTC. Encoded protein: CASSYDETQYF.

This clonotype has more than one count but fewer than ten. The rearrangement joins TRBV5-1 to TRBJ2-5, with TRBD2 matching 11 bases. The CDR3 runs to 13 residues. Germline V gives CDR1 SGHRS, CDR2 YFSETQ. Trimming at V came to 3 bases and at J to 14 bases, leaving 9 bases not matched to a gene. This CDR3 is CASSSGTSGVGYF. The CDR3 DNA follows: TGCGCCAGCAGCTCCGGGACTAGCGGAGTGGGTTACTTC.

The table lists this clonotype with many counts. The chain joins TRBV20-1 to TRBJ1-1, with D uncertain. Germline V gives CDR1 DFQATT, CDR2 SNEGSKA (reference sequence). This CDR3 is 13 amino acids long. V gave up 2 bases and J gave up 1 base, with 8 bases separating them. This CDR3 is CSARTWENTEAFF. DNA for the CDR3: TGCAGTGCTAGAACTTGGGAGAACACTGAAGCTTTCTTT.

This clonotype was observed a few times. The chain is built from TRBV4-1 and TRBJ1-5, with D unresolved. This CDR3 comprises 15 residues. Germline loops: CDR1 MGHRA, CDR2 YSYEKL. Trimming removed 1 base from V and 0 bases from J, with 7 bases in between. For the CDR3, the DNA is TGCGCCAGCAGCCAAGGGCTCATTAGCAATCAGCCCCAGCATTTT. Encoded protein: CASSQGLISNQPQHF.

This clonotype turned up a few times. V and J are TRBV6-1 and TRBJ2-1, with 12 bases identical to TRBD2. With 6 bases clipped from V and 5 bases from J, the junction kept 8 bases outside the gene matches. In germline, CDR1 is MNHNS, CDR2 SASEGT. The length of the CDR3 is 16 residues. The CDR3 loop reads CASRHTGTSGHNEQFF. CDR3 coding DNA: TGTGCCAGCAGGCACACCGGGACTAGCGGGCACAATGAGCAGTTCTTC.

This clonotype has just a few counts. The genes are TRBV30 and TRBJ2-2; 7 positions agree with TRBD1. Per the germline V gene, CDR1 is GTSNPN and CDR2 is SVGIG (reference sequence). The CDR3 is 16 amino acids. J lost 4 bases, V lost 1 base, and 9 bases had no gene match. CDR3 bases: TGTGCCTGGAGTGGGAAGGGGGCGAGGGGCACCGGGGAGCTGTTTTTT. Translation: CAWSGKGARGTGELFF.

CDR3 sequence reads: CASSKDSQLNQPQHF. Written as DNA, the CDR3 is TGTGCCAGCAGCAAGGACAGTCAGCTCAATCAGCCCCAGCATTTT. The rearrangement joins TRBV2 to TRBJ1-5; D perhaps matches TRBD1 (6 bases). V gave up 6 bases and J gave up 3 bases, with 15 bases separating them. The germline CDR1 and CDR2 sequences are SNHLY and FYNNEI. The CDR3 is 15 residues long.

This clonotype has at least ten counts. The chain employs TRBV12-3 or TRBV12-4 and TRBJ2-5; the D gene is possibly TRBD1 (6 bases). CDR3 size: 15 residues. V shed 5 bases and J shed 5 bases, with 18 bases lying between them. This chain's CDR3 is CASSIQGIFAETQYF. In DNA form, the CDR3 reads TGTGCCAGCAGTATACAGGGAATTTTCGCGGAGACCCAGTACTTC.

The rearrangement links TRBV12-5 to TRBJ1-3; D may be TRBD1 (5 bases). CDR1 and CDR2 (germline): LGHNT, FRNRAP. The CDR3 has 16 amino acids. V was cut by 2 bases and J by 0 bases, with 11 bases left in between. CDR3 in DNA: TGTGCTAGTGGTTTGTCGACAGCTCTCTCTGGAAACACCATATATTTT. Translation: CASGLSTALSGNTIYF.

This clonotype appeared many times. The gene calls are TRBV7-8 and TRBJ2-1; weak D call: TRBD2 (6 bases). The length of the CDR3 is 14 residues. CDR1 is SGHVS and CDR2 is FQNEAQ in the germline V gene. The germline V and J ends were trimmed by 5 bases and 6 bases, with 14 bases remaining between them. This CDR3 reads CASSQRELGNEQFF. CDR3 DNA: TGTGCCAGCAGCCAACGGGAGTTGGGCAATGAGCAGTTCTTC.

This clonotype was counted many times. This sequence joins TRBV6-2 or TRBV6-3 and TRBJ2-7; a weak D match, TRBD1 (6 bases). Germline V lookup: CDR1 MNHEY, CDR2 SVGEGT. V was cut by 0 bases and J by 0 bases, with 21 bases left in between. The CDR3 contains 19 residues. CDR3 DNA: TGTGCCAGCAGTTACTCGAGCCAGGGGCTTTTCTCTAGCTCCTACGAGCAGTACTTC. Translation: CASSYSSQGLFSSSYEQYF.

This clonotype was found a few times. The chain recombines TRBV12-3 or TRBV12-4 with TRBJ2-3; 9 nucleotides agree with TRBD1. This CDR3 has 14 amino acids. V lost 6 bases to trimming and J lost 5 bases; unmatched junction nucleotides: 6. CDR3 sequence: CASRAGQGGDTQYF. The DNA of the CDR3 is TGTGCCAGCAGGGCGGGACAGGGTGGAGATACGCAGTATTTT.